The 12 T cell receptor beta chains below all came from one sample that was sequenced in a study of T cell changes during pregnancy in multiple sclerosis. Produced via immunoSEQ multiplex PCR; TCRdb's table is partial and in-frame only. The sample includes under 30,000 clones, just over 90% of them seen just once. This specimen was CD4+ T cells from peripheral blood mononuclear cells, taken after pregnancy. The receptors originated from a female donor with multiple sclerosis, enrolled in a pregnancy study.

The rearrangement joins TRBV11-3 to TRBJ1-1; D is perhaps TRBD1 (6 bases). There are 15 residues in the CDR3. Trimming left V 3 bases short and J 6 bases short, with 17 bases between. CDR1 and CDR2 (germline): SGHNT, YENEEA. The CDR3 region is CASSLGQGKFSEAFF. Here the CDR3 DNA reads TGTGCCAGCAGCTTGGGGCAGGGGAAATTCTCTGAAGCTTTCTTT.

This chain joins TRBV5-4 and TRBJ2-2, with TRBD2 identical over 13 bases. This CDR3 region has 17 residues. CDR1 is SGHNT, CDR2 YYREEE, per germline (reference sequence). The junction had 7 bases not matched to a gene; V was cut back by 4 bases and J by 4 bases. CDR3 sequence: CASSQGLAGAGTGELFF. CDR3 nucleotides: TGTGCCAGCAGCCAAGGACTAGCGGGGGCGGGCACCGGGGAGCTGTTTTTT.

The chain combines TRBV5-8 with TRBJ2-7; the D gene is possibly TRBD1 (6 bases). Germline V gene sequence: CDR1 SGHTS, CDR2 YDEGEE. V gave up 4 bases and J gave up 0 bases, with 20 bases separating them. The CDR3 has 17 amino acids. The CDR3 here is CASSPRGVGDNSYEQYF. In DNA, the CDR3 is TGTGCCAGCAGCCCCCGAGGGGTAGGGGACAACTCCTACGAGCAGTACTTC. Full variable domain (remainder filled in from reference TRBV5-8 and TRBJ2-7): EAGVTQSPTHLIKTRGQQATLRCSPISGHTSVYWYQQALGLGLQFLLWYDEGEERNRGNFPPRFSGRQFPNYSSELNVNALELEDSALYLCASSPRGVGDNSYEQYFGPGTRLTVT.

V is TRBV6-5 and J is TRBJ1-1; perhaps TRBD1 as D (6 bases). Germline V gene data show CDR1 as MNHEY and CDR2 as SVGAGI. V was trimmed by 0 bases and J by 1 base, leaving 9 bases between them. The CDR3 consists of 15 residues. CDR3 DNA: TGTGCCAGCAGTTACTCTCGGACAGAGAACACTGAAGCTTTCTTT. Translated, it gives CASSYSRTENTEAFF.

The chain has TRBV29-1 and TRBJ2-1, with TRBD1 matching 8 bases. Germline V lookup: CDR1 SQVTM, CDR2 ANQGSEA. The CDR3 is made up of 15 amino acids. Trimming removed 3 bases from V and 5 bases from J; junction bases left unmatched: 9. The DNA for the CDR3 is TGCAGCGTTGACTGGGCAGGGGGCGAGCACAATGAGCAGTTCTTC. Protein product: CSVDWAGGEHNEQFF.

V gene TRBV6-1 combines with J gene TRBJ2-3; D is unclear. Trimming pared 5 bases from V and 7 bases from J, leaving 13 bases between. This CDR3 is built from 13 residues. The germline CDR1 and CDR2 sequences are MNHNS and SASEGT. CDR3 DNA: TGTGCCAGCAGTCCCGGCGGCGAGAATACGCAGTATTTT. Translation: CASSPGGENTQYF.

The V gene is TRBV18, the J gene TRBJ2-2, with 9 bases identical to TRBD1. Germline CDR1 reads KGHSH; CDR2 reads LQKENI. The CDR3 covers 16 residues. Germline trimming cut 2 bases from V and 0 bases from J; bases unmatched to any gene: 1. CDR3 sequence: CASSPTGGSNTGELFF. The DNA for the CDR3 is TGTGCCAGCTCACCAACAGGGGGCTCGAACACCGGGGAGCTGTTTTTT.

This chain links TRBV5-1 with TRBJ2-2; TRBD1 agrees at 7 bases. The CDR3 length is 13 residues. With V trimmed by 4 bases and J by 6 bases, 3 bases remained unmatched. Germline-derived CDR1 and CDR2 are SGHRS and YFSETQ. The CDR3 reads CASSLGTAGELFF. CDR3 sequence (DNA): TGCGCCAGCAGCCTGGGGACAGCCGGGGAGCTGTTTTTT.

The chain uses TRBV7-2 and TRBJ2-5; 15 bases match TRBD2. CDR1 is SGHTA, CDR2 FQGNSA, per germline. The CDR3 totals 19 residues. Losses at the gene ends were 5 bases for V and 5 bases for J; bases not matched to a gene: 15. In nucleotides, the CDR3 is TGTGCCAGCAGCCCGAAGACCGGGACTAGCGGGGGGCACCGGGAGACCCAGTACTTC. Its translation is CASSPKTGTSGGHRETQYF.

This sequence joins TRBV9 and TRBJ2-3; TRBD1 matches at 10 bases. This CDR3 spans 18 amino acids. The trim removed 0 bases at V and 2 bases at J, leaving 9 bases unmatched. Germline V gene sequence: CDR1 SGDLS, CDR2 YYNGEE. CDR3 region: CASSVVRTGTGATDTQYF. The CDR3 DNA follows: TGTGCCAGCAGCGTAGTACGTACGGGGACAGGGGCCACAGATACGCAGTATTTT.

The genes are TRBV7-2 and TRBJ1-1, with D possibly matching TRBD1 (5 bases). Germline lookup yields CDR1 SGHTA and CDR2 FQGNSA. There are 17 residues in the CDR3. V lost 2 bases, J lost 3 bases, and 19 bases lay in between. The CDR3 loop reads CASSLMMGGQIYTEAFF. The CDR3, as DNA: TGTGCCAGCAGCTTAATGATGGGGGGTCAGATTTACACTGAAGCTTTCTTT. The full variable domain, with the rest looked up from reference TRBV7-2 and TRBJ1-1, is GAGVSQSPSNKVTEKGKDVELRCDPISGHTALYWYRQSLGQGLEFLIYFQGNSAPDKSGLPSDRFSAERTGGSVSTLTIQRTQQEDSAVYLCASSLMMGGQIYTEAFFGQGTRLTVV.

V is TRBV6-5 and J is TRBJ2-7, with TRBD1 identical over 9 bases. The CDR3 has 15 residues. The V gene end was trimmed by 7 bases and the J gene end by 5 bases; junction bases not matched to a gene: 12. Germline assignment: CDR1 MNHEY and CDR2 SVGAGI. This chain's CDR3 is CASTKKTGGKDEQYF. The CDR3 nucleotides are TGTGCCAGCACCAAAAAGACAGGGGGAAAGGACGAGCAGTACTTC.